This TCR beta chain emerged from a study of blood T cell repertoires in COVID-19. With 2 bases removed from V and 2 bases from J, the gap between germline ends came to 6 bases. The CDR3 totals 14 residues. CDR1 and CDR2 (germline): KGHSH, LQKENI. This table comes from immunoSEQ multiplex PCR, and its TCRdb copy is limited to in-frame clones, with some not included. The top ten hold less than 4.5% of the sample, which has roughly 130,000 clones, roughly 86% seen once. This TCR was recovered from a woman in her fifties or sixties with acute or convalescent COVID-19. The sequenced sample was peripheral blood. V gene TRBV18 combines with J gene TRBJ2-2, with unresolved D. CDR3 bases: TGTGCCAGCTCACCAATCAAAAACACCGGGGAGCTGTTTTTT. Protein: CASSPIKNTGELFF.